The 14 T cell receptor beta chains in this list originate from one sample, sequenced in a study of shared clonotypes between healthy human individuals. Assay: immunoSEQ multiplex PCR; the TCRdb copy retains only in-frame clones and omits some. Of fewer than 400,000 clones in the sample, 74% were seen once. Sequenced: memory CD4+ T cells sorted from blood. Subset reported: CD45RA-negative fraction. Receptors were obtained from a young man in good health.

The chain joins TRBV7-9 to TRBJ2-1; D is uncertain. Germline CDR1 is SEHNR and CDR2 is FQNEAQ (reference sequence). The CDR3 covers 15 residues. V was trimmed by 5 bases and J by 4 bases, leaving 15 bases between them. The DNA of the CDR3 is TGTGCCAGCAGCCCCGAGGCCGCAGATTACAATGAGCAGTTCTTC. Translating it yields CASSPEAADYNEQFF. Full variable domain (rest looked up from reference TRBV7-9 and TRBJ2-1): DTGVSQNPRHKITKRGQNVTFRCDPISEHNRLYWYRQTLGQGPEFLTYFQNEAQLEKSRLLSDRFSAERPKGSFSTLEIQRTEQGDSAMYLCASSPEAADYNEQFFGPGTRLTVL.

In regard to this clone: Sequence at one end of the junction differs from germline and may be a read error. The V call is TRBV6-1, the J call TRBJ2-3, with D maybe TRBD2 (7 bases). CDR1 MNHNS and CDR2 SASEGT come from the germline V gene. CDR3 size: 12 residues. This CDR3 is CASTQGGGGPNF. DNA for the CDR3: TGTGCCAGCACCCAAGGGGGGGGAGGGCCAAATTTT.

The CDR3 coding sequence is TGTGCCAGCTCACCATCGGCTGATAGGGGAAACACCATATATTTT. Translation gives CASSPSADRGNTIYF. The rearrangement links TRBV18 to TRBJ1-3; D uncertain. Trimming took 2 bases from V and 4 from J, leaving 12 bases between them. Looked up from germline, CDR1 is KGHSH and CDR2 is LQKENI. The CDR3 is made up of 15 amino acids.

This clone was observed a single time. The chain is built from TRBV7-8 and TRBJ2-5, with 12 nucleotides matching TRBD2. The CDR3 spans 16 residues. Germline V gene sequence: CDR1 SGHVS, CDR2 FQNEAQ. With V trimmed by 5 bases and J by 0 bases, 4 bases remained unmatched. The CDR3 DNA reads TGTGCCAGCAGCCCCACTAGCGGGAGGTACCAAGAGACCCAGTACTTC. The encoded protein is CASSPTSGRYQETQYF.

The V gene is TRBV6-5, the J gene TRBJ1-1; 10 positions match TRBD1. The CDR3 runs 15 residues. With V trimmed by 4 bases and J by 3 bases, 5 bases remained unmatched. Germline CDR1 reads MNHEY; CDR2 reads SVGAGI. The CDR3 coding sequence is TGTGCCAGCAGTTCCCGGGGGACAGGGGACACTGAAGCTTTCTTT. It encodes CASSSRGTGDTEAFF.

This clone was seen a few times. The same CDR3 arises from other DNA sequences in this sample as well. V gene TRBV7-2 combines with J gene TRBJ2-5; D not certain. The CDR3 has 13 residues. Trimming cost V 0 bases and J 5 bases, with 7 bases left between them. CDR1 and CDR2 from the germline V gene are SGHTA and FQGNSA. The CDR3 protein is CASSLAVRETQYF. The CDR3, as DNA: TGTGCCAGCAGCTTAGCTGTCCGGGAGACCCAGTACTTC.

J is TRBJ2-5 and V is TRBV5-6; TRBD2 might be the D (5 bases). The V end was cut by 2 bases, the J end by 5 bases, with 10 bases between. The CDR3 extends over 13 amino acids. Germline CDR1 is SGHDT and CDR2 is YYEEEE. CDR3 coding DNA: TGTGCCAGCAGCTTTGGGAGCTGGGAGACCCAGTACTTC. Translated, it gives CASSFGSWETQYF.

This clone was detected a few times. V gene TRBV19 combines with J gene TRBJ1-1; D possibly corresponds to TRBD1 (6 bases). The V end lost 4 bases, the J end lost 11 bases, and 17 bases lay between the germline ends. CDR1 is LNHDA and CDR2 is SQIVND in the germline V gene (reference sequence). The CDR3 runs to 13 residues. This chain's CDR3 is CASSTQVGGNAFF. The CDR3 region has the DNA TGTGCCAGTAGTACACAGGTGGGGGGCAACGCTTTCTTT.

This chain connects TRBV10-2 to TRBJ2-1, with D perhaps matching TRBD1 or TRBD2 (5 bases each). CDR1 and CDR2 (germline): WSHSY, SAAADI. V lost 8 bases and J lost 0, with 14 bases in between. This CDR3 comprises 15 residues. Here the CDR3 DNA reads TGCGCCAGCGGGGCGGGCATCTCCTCCTACAATGAGCAGTTCTTC. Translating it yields CASGAGISSYNEQFF.

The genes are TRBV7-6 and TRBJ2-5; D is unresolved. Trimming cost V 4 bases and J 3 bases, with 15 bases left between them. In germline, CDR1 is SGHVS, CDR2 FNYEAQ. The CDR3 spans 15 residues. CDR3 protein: CASSSPWALKETQYF. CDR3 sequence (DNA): TGTGCCAGCAGCTCCCCTTGGGCCTTAAAAGAGACCCAGTACTTC.

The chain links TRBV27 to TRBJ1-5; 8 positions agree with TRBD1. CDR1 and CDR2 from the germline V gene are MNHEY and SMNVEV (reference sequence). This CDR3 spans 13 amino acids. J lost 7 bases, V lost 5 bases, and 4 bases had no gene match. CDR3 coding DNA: TGTGCCAGCAGTCCGGACAGGGCCCAGCCCCAGCATTTT. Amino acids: CASSPDRAQPQHF.

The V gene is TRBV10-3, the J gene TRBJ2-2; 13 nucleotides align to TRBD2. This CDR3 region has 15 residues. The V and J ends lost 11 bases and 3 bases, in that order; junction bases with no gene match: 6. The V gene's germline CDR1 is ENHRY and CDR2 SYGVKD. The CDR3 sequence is CAVRTSGSDTGELFF. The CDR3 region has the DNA TGTGCCGTGCGGACTAGCGGGAGCGACACCGGGGAGCTGTTTTTT.

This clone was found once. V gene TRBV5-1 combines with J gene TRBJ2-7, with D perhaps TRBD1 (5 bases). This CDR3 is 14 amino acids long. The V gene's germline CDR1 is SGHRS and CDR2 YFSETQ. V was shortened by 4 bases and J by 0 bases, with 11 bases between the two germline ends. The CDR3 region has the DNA TGCGCCAGCAGCAAAACAGGAAGCTCCTACGAGCAGTACTTC. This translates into CASSKTGSSYEQYF.

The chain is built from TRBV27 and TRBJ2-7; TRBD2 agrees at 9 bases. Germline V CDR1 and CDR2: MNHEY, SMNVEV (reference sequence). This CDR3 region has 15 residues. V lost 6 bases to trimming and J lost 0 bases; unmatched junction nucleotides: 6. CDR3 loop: CASSRLAVDSYEQYF. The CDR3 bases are TGTGCCAGCAGCAGACTAGCGGTAGACTCCTACGAGCAGTACTTC.